This T cell receptor (beta chain) comes out of a study of regulatory T cells in long-lasting Graves disease. Time point: newly diagnosed GD, antithyroid drugs for less than 3 months. From PBMCs, RNA was extracted and then used to make the TCR library. The CDR3 runs 19 residues. Germline trimming cut 5 bases from V and 4 bases from J; bases unmatched to any gene: 22. Germline V CDR1 and CDR2: MNHNS, SASEGT. This clonotype was seen ten or more times. The antigen is undetermined. Study-wide results and limits: TRBV28, TRBJ1-2 and TRBJ2-5 were favored in persistent disease. Public clonotype sharing was higher in persistent than newly diagnosed patients.

Building of the TCR beta libraries involved iRepertoire HTBI primers and Arm-PCR of CDR3 regions. Per the original data handling: Analysis of the samples identified 50 to 65 TRBV and around 15 TRBJ segments. Each CDR3 protein gets one entry after TCRdb re-called the multiplex PCR reads with MiXCR. The V and J calls were determined by TCRdb, not by the authors. This table holds 620,000 or so distinct CDR3 sequences, roughly 16% found once. The same data also contributed to another study, on T cells in Graves' hyperthyroidism and ophthalmopathy. That paper adds: Subjects aged 18 to 65 presented with newly diagnosed hyperthyroidism of less than 2 months' duration.

Specimen: peripheral blood mononuclear cells (PBMCs), collected at new diagnosis, from a patient treated with antithyroid drugs. This rearrangement joins TRBV6-1 to TRBJ2-5, with TRBD1 identical over 7 bases. The sequence was obtained from a woman in her 30s with Graves disease. This chain's CDR3 is CASSRTTPRTGAYLETQYF. CDR3 in DNA: TGTGCCAGCAGTCGAACCACCCCCCGGACAGGAGCCTACCTAGAGACCCAGTACTTC.